Below, 27 T cell receptor beta chains from the same sample are listed, as sequenced in a study of shared clonotypes between healthy human individuals. Produced via immunoSEQ multiplex PCR; TCRdb's table is partial and in-frame only. In the table there are about 1.5 million clones, approximately 98% of which are singletons. What was sequenced was naive CD4+ T cells sorted from blood. Subset in this sample: CD45RA+ positively selected. These receptors were collected from a man aged 25-45 years in good health.

This chain uses TRBV2 with TRBJ2-1, with a weak D call TRBD2 (5 bases). Germline CDR1 is SNHLY and CDR2 is FYNNEI. The CDR3 covers 13 residues. Between the trimmed V and J ends, which lost 4 bases and 4 bases, there was a span of 8 bases. This CDR3 is CASSVRAYNEQFF. The CDR3 coding sequence is TGTGCCAGCAGTGTGAGGGCTTACAATGAGCAGTTCTTC.

The chain employs TRBV5-6 and TRBJ2-7; 11 bases fit TRBD2. This CDR3 has 15 residues. Germline V CDR1 and CDR2: SGHDT, YYEEEE. Unmatched junction bases numbered 5, after V lost 3 bases and J lost 3 bases. The CDR3 bases are TGTGCCAGCAGCTACGAGGGACTAGCGGACTACGAGCAGTACTTC. It is translated as CASSYEGLADYEQYF.

CDR3 bases: TGTGCCAGCTCACCACTTCGGACCGAAGGCTCCTACGAGCAGTACTTC. Translation gives CASSPLRTEGSYEQYF. The chain carries TRBV18 and TRBJ2-7; D not resolved. V dropped 1 base and J dropped 0 bases, with 13 bases sitting between them. In germline, CDR1 is KGHSH, CDR2 LQKENI. CDR3 length: 16 residues.

This clone came up once. The J gene is TRBJ2-3, the V gene TRBV27, with D maybe TRBD2 (5 bases). The V end lost 2 bases, the J end lost 0 bases, and 9 bases lay between the germline ends. Germline CDR1 reads MNHEY; CDR2 reads SMNVEV (reference sequence). This CDR3 region has 15 residues. As DNA, the CDR3 is TGTGCCAGCAGTTTACGGGGATGGAGCACAGATACGCAGTATTTT. Its translation: CASSLRGWSTDTQYF.

The chain uses TRBV4-2 and TRBJ2-2; D is unclear. Trimming removed 0 bases from V and 6 bases from J, with 11 bases in between. The CDR3 loop spans 15 amino acids. CDR1 LGHNA and CDR2 YNFKEQ come from the germline V gene. Here the CDR3 DNA reads TGTGCCAGCAGCCAAGATCAGGCCGTACCCGGGGAGCTGTTTTTT. Protein: CASSQDQAVPGELFF.

CDR3 residues: CASSQGGPTDTQYF. The CDR3 DNA is TGCGCCAGCAGCCAAGGTGGTCCAACAGATACGCAGTATTTT. The chain employs TRBV4-3 and TRBJ2-3, with D unclear. The germline gives CDR1 LGHNA, CDR2 YSLEER. This CDR3 has 14 residues. The germline V and J ends were trimmed by 1 base and 3 bases, with 8 bases remaining between them.

The chain recombines TRBV5-1 with TRBJ1-1; D is unclear. The CDR3 consists of 14 residues. V was clipped by 2 bases and J by 1 base, with 9 bases between them. The germline CDR1 and CDR2 sequences are SGHRS and YFSETQ. In nucleotides, the CDR3 is TGCGCCAGCAGCTTAAGTCCCCCGAACACTGAAGCTTTCTTT. It translates to CASSLSPPNTEAFF. Full variable domain (rest looked up from reference TRBV5-1 and TRBJ1-1): KAGVTQTPRYLIKTRGQQVTLSCSPISGHRSVSWYQQTPGQGLQFLFEYFSETQRNKGNFPGRFSGRQFSNSRSEMNVSTLELGDSALYLCASSLSPPNTEAFFGQGTRLTVV.

The rearrangement joins TRBV4-2 to TRBJ2-5; D may be TRBD1 (5 bases). The V gene's germline CDR1 is LGHNA and CDR2 YNFKEQ. The CDR3 has 15 residues. Trimming removed 1 base from V and 1 base from J, with 10 bases in between. CDR3 in DNA: TGTGCCAGCAGCCAAGTCCCAGGGCCCCAAGAGACCCAGTACTTC. Amino acids: CASSQVPGPQETQYF.

The chain employs TRBV10-1 and TRBJ2-2; D may be TRBD2 (5 bases). Germline loops: CDR1 WNHNN, CDR2 SYGVQD (reference sequence). The CDR3 is made up of 12 amino acids. V dropped 5 bases and J dropped 6 bases, with 7 bases sitting between them. The CDR3 protein is CASSTGAGELFF. CDR3 bases: TGCGCCAGCAGTACCGGGGCCGGGGAGCTGTTTTTT.

This chain uses TRBV5-6 with TRBJ2-7; 7 bases line up with TRBD1. After removal of 4 bases from V and 5 bases from J, the junction contained 6 bases not matched to a gene. The germline CDR1 and CDR2 sequences are SGHDT and YYEEEE. The CDR3 extends over 13 amino acids. As DNA, the CDR3 is TGTGCCAGCAGCCCCGACAGGGTACACGAGCAGTACTTC. Translated: CASSPDRVHEQYF. Full variable domain (remainder filled in from reference TRBV5-6 and TRBJ2-7): DAGVTQSPTHLIKTRGQQVTLRCSPKSGHDTVSWYQQALGQGPQFIFQYYEEEERQRGNFPDRFSGHQFPNYSSELNVNALLLGDSALYLCASSPDRVHEQYFGPGTRLTVT.

The chain has TRBV15 and TRBJ2-5; D call uncertain. Trimming removed 4 bases from V and 1 base from J, with 10 bases in between. This CDR3 spans 14 amino acids. Germline lookup yields CDR1 LNHNV and CDR2 YYDKDF (reference sequence). Written as DNA, the CDR3 is TGTGCCACCAGCACCCCCCGGGCCCAAGAGACCCAGTACTTC. Its translation: CATSTPRAQETQYF. Filled out from reference TRBV15 and TRBJ2-5, the complete variable domain reads DAMVIQNPRYQVTQFGKPVTLSCSQTLNHNVMYWYQQKSSQAPKLLFHYYDKDFNNEADTPDNFQSRRPNTSFCFLDIRSPGLGDTAMYLCATSTPRAQETQYFGPGTRLLVL.

The chain has TRBV11-2 and TRBJ2-3, with 9 bases identical to TRBD2. V lost 0 bases, J lost 3 bases, and 4 bases stayed unmatched. The CDR3 has 16 residues. Germline V gives CDR1 SGHAT, CDR2 FQNNGV. CDR3 residues: CASSLDGREGTDTQYF. DNA of the CDR3: TGTGCCAGCAGCTTAGATGGGCGGGAGGGAACAGATACGCAGTATTTT. The complete variable domain, with remaining parts taken from reference TRBV11-2 and TRBJ2-3, reads EAGVAQSPRYKIIEKRQSVAFWCNPISGHATLYWYQQILGQGPKLLIQFQNNGVVDDSQLPKDRFSAERLKGVDSTLKIQPAKLEDSAVYLCASSLDGREGTDTQYFGPGTRLTVL.

J is TRBJ2-4 and V is TRBV19; D is undetermined. The CDR3 covers 15 residues. The germline CDR1 and CDR2 sequences are LNHDA and SQIVND (reference sequence). Trimming stripped 3 bases from V and 0 bases from J, with 9 bases between. CDR3: CASSMPVIAKNIQYF. The CDR3 DNA sequence: TGTGCCAGTAGTATGCCCGTGATAGCCAAAAACATTCAGTACTTC.

A word on this clone: Distinct nucleotide sequences in the sample also encode this CDR3. This chain joins TRBV7-2 and TRBJ2-7; D is unresolved. With 2 bases removed from V and 3 bases from J, the gap between germline ends came to 2 bases. CDR1 is SGHTA, CDR2 FQGNSA, per germline. The CDR3 length is 11 residues. The CDR3 is CASSLSYEQYF. CDR3 nucleotide sequence: TGTGCCAGCAGCTTAAGCTACGAGCAGTACTTC.

The chain combines TRBV29-1 with TRBJ2-3; no firm D call. Germline V gives CDR1 SQVTM, CDR2 ANQGSEA. There are 13 residues in the CDR3. Trimming removed 7 bases at V and 3 bases at J, with 14 bases between. CDR3 in amino acids: CSARHPSTDTQYF. In DNA form, the CDR3 reads TGCAGCGCTCGACATCCCAGTACAGATACGCAGTATTTT.

The rearrangement links TRBV4-1 to TRBJ1-2; D is perhaps TRBD1 (5 bases). There are 14 residues in the CDR3. Germline-derived CDR1 and CDR2 are MGHRA and YSYEKL. V shed 1 base and J shed 11 bases, with 17 bases lying between them. CDR3 DNA: TGCGCCAGCAGCCAAGGACCGGGCGGGGCGGTTTACACCTTC. Amino acids: CASSQGPGGAVYTF.

This chain connects TRBV30 to TRBJ1-1, with a weak D call TRBD1 (5 bases). Germline V gene data show CDR1 as GTSNPN and CDR2 as SVGIG (reference sequence). V was clipped by 4 bases and J by 0 bases, with 12 bases between them. The CDR3 is made up of 14 amino acids. This CDR3 is CAWKNDRLNTEAFF. Here the CDR3 DNA reads TGTGCCTGGAAGAACGACAGACTGAACACTGAAGCTTTCTTT. The whole variable domain, filled in from reference TRBV30 and TRBJ1-1, reads SQTIHQWPATLVQPVGSPLSLECTVEGTSNPNLYWYRQAAGRGLQLLFYSVGIGQISSEVPQNLSASRPQDRQFILSSKKLLLSDSGFYLCAWKNDRLNTEAFFGQGTRLTVV.

This sequence joins TRBV27 and TRBJ2-7, with TRBD2 matching over 7 bases. CDR3 length: 15 residues. Germline CDR1 and CDR2: MNHEY and SMNVEV (reference sequence). The V segment lost 3 bases and the J segment 0 bases; nucleotides outside the gene matches: 5. The CDR3 loop reads CASSLGREISYEQYF. The CDR3 DNA follows: TGTGCCAGCAGTTTGGGGAGGGAGATCTCCTACGAGCAGTACTTC.

The CDR3 nucleotides are TGTGCCAGCAAGGTAGCGGGCACAGATACGCAGTATTTT. It is translated as CASKVAGTDTQYF. V and J are TRBV6-5 and TRBJ2-3, with TRBD2 as a possible D gene (6 bases). This CDR3 region has 13 residues. V lost 7 bases to trimming and J lost 1 base, with 9 bases between them. Germline CDR1 is MNHEY and CDR2 is SVGAGI.

The chain has TRBV2 and TRBJ2-1; TRBD2 might be the D (5 bases). Per germline, CDR1 SNHLY and CDR2 FYNNEI. The length of the CDR3 is 14 residues. V gave up 8 bases and J gave up 4 bases, with 15 bases separating them. CDR3 sequence: CASSGIARYNEQFF. DNA for the CDR3: TGTGCCAGCTCGGGAATAGCACGGTACAATGAGCAGTTCTTC.

The chain has TRBV5-1 and TRBJ2-7; 14 bases line up with TRBD2. Trimming at V came to 4 bases and at J to 2 bases, leaving 11 bases not matched to a gene. This CDR3 spans 18 amino acids. From germline, CDR1 is SGHRS and CDR2 YFSETQ. Here the CDR3 reads CASSPGTSGRVGPYEQYF. The CDR3 nucleotides read TGCGCCAGCAGCCCAGGGACTAGCGGGAGAGTCGGTCCCTACGAGCAGTACTTC. Full variable domain (missing parts from reference TRBV5-1 and TRBJ2-7): KAGVTQTPRYLIKTRGQQVTLSCSPISGHRSVSWYQQTPGQGLQFLFEYFSETQRNKGNFPGRFSGRQFSNSRSEMNVSTLELGDSALYLCASSPGTSGRVGPYEQYFGPGTRLTVT.

Only one count was recorded for this clone. The CDR3 loop reads CASSDYQPVYGGGYTF. The CDR3 nucleotides read TGTGCCAGCAGTGATTATCAGCCGGTTTATGGCGGCGGCTACACCTTC. V is TRBV6-1 and J is TRBJ1-2; D is ambiguous. V was trimmed by 3 bases and J by 8 bases, leaving 22 bases between them. The CDR3 runs to 16 residues. Germline V gene data show CDR1 as MNHNS and CDR2 as SASEGT.

The gene calls are TRBV7-2 and TRBJ2-2, with TRBD2 as a possible D gene (5 bases). V lost 1 base and J lost 6, with 12 bases in between. In germline, CDR1 is SGHTA, CDR2 FQGNSA. The CDR3 loop spans 15 amino acids. CDR3 sequence: CASSLGGVGAGELFF. Written as DNA, the CDR3 is TGTGCCAGCAGCTTAGGGGGAGTTGGTGCCGGGGAGCTGTTTTTT. Supplemented by reference TRBV7-2 and TRBJ2-2, the full variable domain reads GAGVSQSPSNKVTEKGKDVELRCDPISGHTALYWYRQSLGQGLEFLIYFQGNSAPDKSGLPSDRFSAERTGGSVSTLTIQRTQQEDSAVYLCASSLGGVGAGELFFGEGSRLTVL.

Remarks on this clone: The same CDR3 is also encoded by other DNA sequences in this sample. The CDR3 DNA is TGTGCCATCAGTGACCGAGGGCAGTCCTACGAGCAGTACTTC. It specifies CAISDRGQSYEQYF. The chain uses TRBV10-3 and TRBJ2-7; tentative D call: TRBD2 (5 bases). This CDR3 has 14 residues. With 3 bases removed from V and 1 base from J, the gap between germline ends came to 10 bases. CDR1 is ENHRY and CDR2 is SYGVKD in the germline V gene.

This clone was recorded once. The chain employs TRBV28 and TRBJ1-4, with 7 bases matching TRBD1. V shed 6 bases and J 8 bases; nucleotides not matched to a gene: 9. Germline assignment: CDR1 MDHEN and CDR2 SYDVKM. The CDR3 runs to 14 residues. This CDR3 reads CASRGGTEGEKLFF. As DNA, the CDR3 is TGTGCCAGCAGAGGAGGGACAGAAGGGGAAAAACTGTTTTTT. The full variable domain, with the rest looked up from reference TRBV28 and TRBJ1-4, is DVKVTQSSRYLVKRTGEKVFLECVQDMDHENMFWYRQDPGLGLRLIYFSYDVKMKEKGDIPEGYSVSREKKERFSLILESASTNQTSMYLCASRGGTEGEKLFFGSGTQLSVL.

The chain recombines TRBV2 with TRBJ2-1; possible D gene TRBD2, 6 bases. Per germline, CDR1 SNHLY and CDR2 FYNNEI. Deletions cut 6 bases from V and 4 bases from J, with 10 bases between. This CDR3 region has 13 residues. CDR3 sequence (DNA): TGTGCCAGCAGCAAGACTAGATACAATGAGCAGTTCTTC. Protein: CASSKTRYNEQFF.

The chain recombines TRBV6-1 with TRBJ1-5; D not resolved. From germline, CDR1 is MNHNS and CDR2 SASEGT. The CDR3 is made up of 15 amino acids. Trimming removed 2 bases at V and 6 bases at J, with 14 bases between. The CDR3 region is CASSEPWVSGQPQHF. The DNA of the CDR3 is TGTGCCAGCAGTGAACCGTGGGTGTCCGGTCAGCCCCAGCATTTT.